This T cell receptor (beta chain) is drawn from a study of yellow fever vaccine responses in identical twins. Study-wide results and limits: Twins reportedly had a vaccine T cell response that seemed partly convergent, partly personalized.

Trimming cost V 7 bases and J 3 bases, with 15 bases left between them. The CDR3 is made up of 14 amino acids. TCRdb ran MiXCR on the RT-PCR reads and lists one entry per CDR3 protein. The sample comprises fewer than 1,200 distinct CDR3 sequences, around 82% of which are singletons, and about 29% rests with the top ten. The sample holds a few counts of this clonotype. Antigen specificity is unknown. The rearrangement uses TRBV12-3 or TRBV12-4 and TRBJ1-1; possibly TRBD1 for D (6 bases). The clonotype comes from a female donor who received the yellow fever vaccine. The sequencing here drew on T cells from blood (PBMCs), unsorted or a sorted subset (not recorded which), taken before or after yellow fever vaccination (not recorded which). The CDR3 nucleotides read TGTGCCAGCACCCGAGAGGGGGACTACACTGAAGCTTTCTTT. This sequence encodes CASTREGDYTEAFF.